This T cell receptor (beta chain) emerged from a study of beta chain features in type 1 diabetes. In the case of this clone: Antigen unknown. The sample has other DNA sequences that encode this CDR3 too.

Findings and caveats of the study: The VDJ junctions of type 1 diabetes patients carried fewer insertions and more deletions. Patients with Type 1 diabetes showed moderately but significantly shorter TCRB CDR3s in all four CD4+ subsets. In patients and controls equally, PCR might favor templates that are shorter. Small HLA sub-analyses could not settle whether HLA shapes TCRB rearrangement.

The CDR3 totals 13 residues. Germline-derived CDR1 and CDR2 are SGHTA and FQGTGA. V was pared by 5 bases and J by 5 bases, with 5 bases of the junction left unmatched. Of the isolated RNA, all was reverse transcribed, and so the sequenced material was expressed TCRB transcripts. Assay used: immunoSEQ multiplex PCR; TCRdb lists only in-frame clones, some missing. The sample lists roughly 330,000 clones, 9.5% to 12% occurring once. Sequences were obtained from naive CD4+ T cells from blood. The rearrangement links TRBV7-3 to TRBJ1-2; 7 bases align to TRBD1. This TCR was recovered from a woman between 25 and 40 years old in good health. CDR3 in amino acids: CASSPGQAYGYTF. For the CDR3, the DNA is TGTGCCAGCAGCCCCGGACAGGCATATGGCTACACCTTC.